Shown below are 27 T cell receptor beta chains from a single sample sequenced in a study of cytomegalovirus exposure and HLA in healthy donors. PCR was performed using 60 Vbeta and 13 Jbeta primers. Sequencing was performed with immunoSEQ multiplex PCR; in TCRdb, only in-frame clones are kept and a portion is missing. This sample has more than 200,000 clones, with 60% to 85% found just once. Sequenced: PBMCs. The origin of the receptors is a man in his forties in good health and CMV-seronegative.

The chain combines TRBV19 with TRBJ1-2, with a tentative D call TRBD1 (6 bases). The length of the CDR3 is 16 residues. Per germline, CDR1 LNHDA and CDR2 SQIVND (reference sequence). The V gene lost 3 bases and the J gene lost 0 bases, with 14 bases spanning the gap. The CDR3 protein is CASSIVGGAANYGYTF. CDR3 in DNA: TGTGCCAGTAGTATCGTGGGGGGGGCAGCTAACTATGGCTACACCTTC. Complete variable domain (other parts from reference TRBV19 and TRBJ1-2): DGGITQSPKYLFRKEGQNVTLSCEQNLNHDAMYWYRQDPGQGLRLIYYSQIVNDFQKGDIAEGYSVSREKKESFPLTVTSAQKNPTAFYLCASSIVGGAANYGYTFGSGTRLTVV.

This clone was seen more than once but under ten times. The V call is TRBV7-9, the J call TRBJ1-2, with no clear D. This CDR3 is 15 amino acids long. V was pared by 2 bases and J by 9 bases, with 19 bases between. Per the germline V gene, CDR1 is SEHNR and CDR2 is FQNEAQ (reference sequence). The CDR3 here is CASSLYPRSNASYTF. The CDR3 nucleotides read TGTGCCAGCAGCTTATACCCCCGGAGTAACGCTAGCTACACCTTC.

The genes are TRBV5-5 and TRBJ2-5; unclear D gene. The germline V gene has CDR1 SGHKS and CDR2 YYEKEE (reference sequence). The CDR3 sequence is 14 residues long. V lost 0 bases to trimming and J lost 5 bases, with 11 bases between them. The CDR3 DNA is TGTGCCAGCAGCTTGGGGGCCCTACGGGAGACCCAGTACTTC. Its translation is CASSLGALRETQYF.

The chain employs TRBV7-2 and TRBJ1-2, with 10 bases identical to TRBD1. Germline loops: CDR1 SGHTA, CDR2 FQGNSA. The V segment lost 5 bases and the J segment 8 bases; nucleotides outside the gene matches: 11. CDR3 length equals 15 residues. CDR3 sequence reads: CASSISGTGAQGYTF. CDR3 in DNA: TGTGCCAGCAGCATCTCCGGGACAGGGGCTCAGGGCTACACCTTC.

The chain uses TRBV4-1 and TRBJ1-5; 7 bases are shared with TRBD1. V lost 4 bases and J lost 4; bases outside the gene matches: 7. Germline V gives CDR1 MGHRA, CDR2 YSYEKL. The CDR3 contains 15 residues. The CDR3 loop is CASSPTGTVNQPQHF. DNA of the CDR3: TGCGCCAGCAGCCCGACCGGGACAGTAAATCAGCCCCAGCATTTT.

This chain connects TRBV4-1 to TRBJ1-1; 7 bases agree with TRBD1. This CDR3 region has 15 residues. Germline CDR1 reads MGHRA; CDR2 reads YSYEKL. J was trimmed by 1 base and V by 3 bases; bases with no gene match: 5. The CDR3 is CASSQPHRGNTEAFF. The CDR3, as DNA: TGCGCCAGCAGCCAGCCCCACAGGGGGAACACTGAAGCTTTCTTT.

This clone came up once. This chain joins TRBV7-6 and TRBJ2-1; 8 nucleotides align to TRBD1. Germline V gene sequence: CDR1 SGHVS, CDR2 FNYEAQ. This CDR3 is 16 amino acids long. The ends lost 0 bases at V and 7 bases at J; junction bases unmatched: 8. CDR3 coding DNA: TGTGCCAGCAGCTTAGCGCGACAGGGGATTGTTAATGAGCAGTTCTTC. This translates into CASSLARQGIVNEQFF.

V is TRBV2 and J is TRBJ2-6; 7 positions match TRBD1. The CDR3 is made up of 15 amino acids. Germline loops: CDR1 SNHLY, CDR2 FYNNEI. Unmatched junction bases numbered 5, after V lost 7 bases and J lost 2 bases. CDR3 region: CASKDRVTGANVLTF. In nucleotides, the CDR3 is TGTGCCAGCAAAGACAGGGTTACTGGGGCCAACGTCCTGACTTTC.

The chain joins TRBV27 to TRBJ1-4, with TRBD1 as a possible D gene (6 bases). The CDR3 length is 14 residues. Per the germline V gene, CDR1 is MNHEY and CDR2 is SMNVEV (reference sequence). V shed 2 bases and J shed 7 bases, with 11 bases lying between them. The CDR3 protein is CASSLQGSTEKLFF. DNA of the CDR3: TGTGCCAGCAGTTTACAGGGGAGTACTGAAAAACTGTTTTTT. Complete variable domain (other parts from reference TRBV27 and TRBJ1-4): EAQVTQNPRYLITVTGKKLTVTCSQNMNHEYMSWYRQDPGLGLRQIYYSMNVEVTDKGDVPEGYKVSRKEKRNFPLILESPSPNQTSLYFCASSLQGSTEKLFFGSGTQLSVL.

J is TRBJ2-7 and V is TRBV7-9; D perhaps matches TRBD1 (5 bases). Trimming left V 5 bases short and J 3 bases short, with 11 bases between. The V gene's germline CDR1 is SEHNR and CDR2 FQNEAQ (reference sequence). The CDR3 is made up of 13 amino acids. In DNA, the CDR3 is TGTGCCAGCAGCAGGGGTGATTTCTACGAGCAGTACTTC. Its translation is CASSRGDFYEQYF.

This clone was detected only a few times. The chain joins TRBV7-9 to TRBJ2-1; D not certain. Deletions cut 5 bases from V and 8 bases from J, with 7 bases between. The CDR3 contains 11 residues. CDR1 is SEHNR and CDR2 is FQNEAQ in the germline V gene (reference sequence). CDR3 sequence (DNA): TGTGCCAGCAGCCCAAGCCATGAGCAGTTCTTC. Translating gives CASSPSHEQFF.

This clone appeared a single time. The chain employs TRBV11-2 and TRBJ2-7, with 7 bases lining up with TRBD2. The germline gives CDR1 SGHAT, CDR2 FQNNGV. V trimming: 1 base; J trimming: 4 bases; junction bases outside the gene matches: 4. The CDR3 is 14 residues long. The CDR3 region has the DNA TGTGCCAGCAGCTTAGCTGGGGGGGGGTACGAGCAGTACTTC. It codes for CASSLAGGGYEQYF. Full variable domain (remainder filled in from reference TRBV11-2 and TRBJ2-7): EAGVAQSPRYKIIEKRQSVAFWCNPISGHATLYWYQQILGQGPKLLIQFQNNGVVDDSQLPKDRFSAERLKGVDSTLKIQPAKLEDSAVYLCASSLAGGGYEQYFGPGTRLTVT.

The chain combines TRBV28 with TRBJ2-1; 8 bases are shared with TRBD2. The CDR3 has 17 amino acids. V shed 3 bases, J shed 2 bases, and the junction held 9 bases outside the gene matches. CDR1 is MDHEN, CDR2 SYDVKM, per germline. CDR3 loop: CASSFDRAGGTYNEQFF. The CDR3 DNA sequence: TGTGCCAGCAGTTTTGACCGGGCGGGAGGCACCTACAATGAGCAGTTCTTC.

The chain couples TRBV2 to TRBJ2-1; TRBD2 agrees at 15 bases. V trimming: 5 bases; J trimming: 3 bases; junction bases outside the gene matches: 2. This CDR3 has 16 residues. CDR1 is SNHLY, CDR2 FYNNEI, per germline. In DNA form, the CDR3 reads TGTGCCAGCAGTAGGACTAGCGGGAGGGGCTACAATGAGCAGTTCTTC. This sequence encodes CASSRTSGRGYNEQFF.

V is TRBV7-9 and J is TRBJ2-3; D is perhaps TRBD2 (5 bases). This CDR3 region has 12 residues. V lost 5 bases and J 8 bases, leaving 11 bases between the germline ends. Germline values: CDR1 SEHNR, CDR2 FQNEAQ (reference sequence). The CDR3 is CASSPGLFTQYF. The CDR3 DNA reads as TGTGCCAGCAGCCCCGGACTTTTTACGCAGTATTTT. The full variable domain, in which reference TRBV7-9 and TRBJ2-3 provide the parts outside the CDR3, is DTGVSQNPRHKITKRGQNVTFRCDPISEHNRLYWYRQTLGQGPEFLTYFQNEAQLEKSRLLSDRFSAERPKGSFSTLEIQRTEQGDSAMYLCASSPGLFTQYFGPGTRLTVL.

The chain uses TRBV7-8 and TRBJ2-7, with TRBD2 matching over 11 bases. Germline V gene sequence: CDR1 SGHVS, CDR2 FQNEAQ. With 4 bases clipped from V and 1 base from J, the junction kept 3 bases outside the gene matches. CDR3 length equals 15 residues. The CDR3 spells CASSWGLAVSYEQYF. CDR3 DNA sequence: TGTGCCAGCAGCTGGGGACTAGCGGTTTCCTACGAGCAGTACTTC.

To note about this clone: Sequence at one end of the junction differs from germline and may be a read error. The chain uses TRBV10-3 and TRBJ2-5, with 7 positions matching TRBD1. Germline CDR1 ENHRY, CDR2 SYGVKD. The length of the CDR3 is 14 residues. The CDR3 reads CAIRGTENQEAQYF. The CDR3 region has the DNA TGTGCCATCAGGGGGACAGAGAACCAAGAGGCCCAGTACTTC.

This clone was observed a handful of times. The chain combines TRBV6-1 with TRBJ1-1, with TRBD1 as a possible D gene (5 bases). The CDR3 has 12 amino acids. The germline CDR1 and CDR2 sequences are MNHNS and SASEGT. Trimming pared 0 bases from V and 12 bases from J, leaving 11 bases between. CDR3 loop: CASSEARQQPFF. CDR3 in DNA: TGTGCCAGCAGTGAAGCTAGACAGCAACCTTTCTTT.

The chain uses TRBV7-3 and TRBJ2-3; D unclear. Germline loops: CDR1 SGHTA, CDR2 FQGTGA. V dropped 5 bases and J dropped 4 bases, with 10 bases sitting between them. CDR3 size: 13 residues. DNA for the CDR3: TGTGCCAGCAGCCTAAATCCAGCAGATACGCAGTATTTT. As protein: CASSLNPADTQYF.

About this clone itself: At one of its ends the junction is not consistent with the germline gene, which may arise from a read error. The rearrangement links TRBV10-3 to TRBJ2-3, with D perhaps assigned TRBD1 or TRBD2 (6 bases each). This CDR3 comprises 11 residues. Germline values: CDR1 ENHRY, CDR2 SYGVKD. The CDR3 region has the DNA TGCGCCGGGGGCAGCACAGATACGCAGTATTTT. Translation gives CAGGSTDTQYF.

This clone was seen a few times. The chain has TRBV5-1 and TRBJ2-7, with 9 nucleotides matching TRBD1. The CDR3 is 14 amino acids. Germline CDR1 is SGHRS and CDR2 is YFSETQ. Germline trimming cut 3 bases from V and 1 base from J; bases unmatched to any gene: 2. CDR3 sequence reads: CASSWGQGSYEQYF. The CDR3, as DNA: TGCGCCAGCAGCTGGGGACAGGGATCCTACGAGCAGTACTTC.

The gene calls are TRBV7-2 and TRBJ2-3; a possible D gene is TRBD2 (6 bases). V was cut by 1 base and J by 3 bases, with 17 bases left in between. The CDR3 contains 17 residues. Germline loops: CDR1 SGHTA, CDR2 FQGNSA. The CDR3 DNA reads TGTGCCAGCAGCTTAGAAGGCCGGGAGTGGGGAACAGATACGCAGTATTTT. It specifies CASSLEGREWGTDTQYF.

The chain couples TRBV7-9 to TRBJ2-1; unclear D gene. The germline V gene has CDR1 SEHNR and CDR2 FQNEAQ (reference sequence). The CDR3 covers 15 residues. Trimming took off 1 base at V and 4 bases at J, with 11 bases between the two ends. The CDR3 loop reads CASSLDGEGYNEQFF. The CDR3 nucleotides are TGTGCCAGCAGCTTAGACGGAGAAGGATACAATGAGCAGTTCTTC. Complete variable domain (other parts from reference TRBV7-9 and TRBJ2-1): DTGVSQNPRHKITKRGQNVTFRCDPISEHNRLYWYRQTLGQGPEFLTYFQNEAQLEKSRLLSDRFSAERPKGSFSTLEIQRTEQGDSAMYLCASSLDGEGYNEQFFGPGTRLTVL.

The chain uses TRBV4-1 and TRBJ1-5, with D tentatively TRBD1 (5 bases). Trimming took 1 base from V and 7 from J, leaving 14 bases between them. The CDR3 is 15 amino acids. Germline CDR1 reads MGHRA; CDR2 reads YSYEKL. As DNA, the CDR3 is TGCGCCAGCAGCCAAGTAGGTTTGGAGGGGCAGCCCCAGCATTTT. Encoded protein: CASSQVGLEGQPQHF.

The gene calls are TRBV7-3 and TRBJ2-2; D remains unclear. Germline V gene lookup returns CDR1 SGHTA and CDR2 FQGTGA. The CDR3 spans 15 residues. Trimming took off 5 bases at V and 5 bases at J, with 15 bases between the two ends. The CDR3 region is CASSQGTPRTGELFF. The CDR3 bases are TGTGCCAGCAGCCAAGGTACCCCGCGGACCGGGGAGCTGTTTTTT.

This clone has only one observation. CDR3 nucleotide sequence: TGTGCCTGGGGGGTTTCGGTGGAGCAGTACTTC. Amino acid sequence: CAWGVSVEQYF. V usage is TRBV7-9 and J usage is TRBJ2-7, with D perhaps TRBD2 (6 bases). The CDR3 is 11 amino acids. The germline gives CDR1 SEHNR, CDR2 FQNEAQ (reference sequence). With 11 bases removed from V and 7 bases from J, the gap between germline ends came to 15 bases.

The V call is TRBV10-3, the J call TRBJ1-5, with D perhaps TRBD1 (5 bases). Germline CDR1 ENHRY, CDR2 SYGVKD. The CDR3 runs 17 residues. V shed 0 bases and J shed 4 bases, with 16 bases lying between them. The CDR3 loop reads CAISESNEKGLNQPQHF. The CDR3 DNA sequence: TGTGCCATCAGTGAGTCGAATGAGAAGGGACTGAATCAGCCCCAGCATTTT.